Presented here are 13 T cell receptor beta chains from one specimen sequenced in a study of CD8+CD57+ T cells in acquired aplastic anemia. It was genomic DNA that served as the template for profiling TCR beta VDJ and CDR3. TCRdb re-analysed the reads in MiXCR, keeping a single row per CDR3 protein. The sample includes under 350,000 distinct CDR3 sequences, 45% to 65% of them seen just once. Individuals selected for sequencing had exhibited CD8+CD57+ cell expansion on flow cytometry. Material: sorted CD4+, CD8+, or CD8+CD57+ T cells (not recorded which) from PBMCs. The origin of the receptors is a human donor with aplastic anemia.

This rearrangement joins TRBV20-1 to TRBJ2-1; weak D call: TRBD2 (5 bases). This CDR3 has 13 residues. Trimming took off 5 bases at V and 3 bases at J, with 11 bases between the two ends. Germline V CDR1 and CDR2: DFQATT, SNEGSKA (reference sequence). The CDR3 here is CSASPDYYNEQFF. The CDR3 DNA reads as TGCAGTGCTTCCCCCGACTACTACAATGAGCAGTTCTTC.

V usage is TRBV7-9 and J usage is TRBJ1-6, with unresolved D. Trimming removed 4 bases at V and 9 bases at J, with 13 bases between. This CDR3 has 14 amino acids. The V gene's germline CDR1 is SEHNR and CDR2 FQNEAQ (reference sequence). The CDR3 region has the DNA TGTGCCAGCAGCTCCGGGATTCGCGGTTCACCCCTCCACTTT. This translates into CASSSGIRGSPLHF.

The rearrangement links TRBV3-1 to TRBJ2-5; 10 nucleotides align to TRBD1. The germline V gene encodes CDR1 LGHDT and CDR2 YNNKEL (reference sequence). This CDR3 region has 15 residues. V lost 1 base and J lost 6; bases outside the gene matches: 5. CDR3 loop: CASSQGQGASKTQYF. The DNA for the CDR3 is TGTGCCAGCAGCCAAGGACAGGGGGCTTCGAAGACCCAGTACTTC.

This clonotype was recorded many times. The chain recombines TRBV5-1 with TRBJ2-5; D remains unclear. The CDR3 contains 12 residues. The ends were cut back, 6 bases at V and 2 bases at J, with 8 bases in the middle. CDR1 is SGHRS, CDR2 YFSETQ, per germline. In DNA, the CDR3 is TGCGCCAGCACCATGGGGCAAGAGACCCAGTACTTC. Protein sequence: CASTMGQETQYF.

The chain combines TRBV7-1 with TRBJ1-1, with TRBD1 as a possible D gene (5 bases). TRBV7-1 is assigned to the ORF class and has an uncertain function. The germline V and J ends were trimmed by 3 bases and 1 base, with 15 bases remaining between them. This CDR3 contains 16 residues. DNA of the CDR3: TGTGCCAGCAGCTCCCCCAAGGCAGGGAGGAACACTGAAGCTTTCTTT. This encodes CASSSPKAGRNTEAFF.

The V gene is TRBV11-2, the J gene TRBJ1-6, with a possible D match to TRBD1 (6 bases). This CDR3 is 17 amino acids long. The V end lost 0 bases, the J end lost 9 bases, and 18 bases lay between the germline ends. The germline V gene encodes CDR1 SGHAT and CDR2 FQNNGV. CDR3 sequence: CASSLDRGLRWGSPLHF. CDR3 DNA: TGTGCCAGCAGCTTAGATCGGGGGCTCAGGTGGGGTTCACCCCTCCACTTT.

Many counts were recorded for this clonotype. The gene calls are TRBV5-1 and TRBJ2-7; D remains ambiguous. Germline CDR1 reads SGHRS; CDR2 reads YFSETQ. The length of the CDR3 is 11 residues. Trimming cost V 4 bases and J 2 bases, with 4 bases left between them. The CDR3 nucleotides are TGCGCCAGCAGCAACACCTACGAGCAGTACTTC. Protein product: CASSNTYEQYF.

In its sample, this clonotype was seen many times. V is TRBV7-3 and J is TRBJ2-3; D may be TRBD2 (6 bases). Germline values: CDR1 SGHTA, CDR2 FQGTGA. The CDR3 spans 19 residues. Trimming removed 4 bases from V and 2 bases from J, with 25 bases in between. CDR3 in amino acids: CASSSGPRTIGEHTDTQYF. CDR3 coding DNA: TGTGCCAGCAGCTCAGGACCGAGGACTATAGGCGAACACACAGATACGCAGTATTTT. Complete variable domain (other parts from reference TRBV7-3 and TRBJ2-3): GAGVSQTPSNKVTEKGKYVELRCDPISGHTALYWYRQSLGQGPEFLIYFQGTGAADDSGLPNDRFFAVRPEGSVSTLKIQRTERGDSAVYLCASSSGPRTIGEHTDTQYFGPGTRLTVL.

A remark on this clonotype: The CDR3 does not end in the conserved phenylalanine or tryptophan, so this is likely a read error. It is unclear where the CDR3 begins or ends on the DNA, so no DNA is shown, and the CDR3 is as TCRdb lists it. The rearrangement links TRBV2 to TRBJ2-6; the table's TRBD2 call for D was not verified on the DNA. The CDR3 sequence runs 8 residues, both termini included. From germline, CDR1 is SNHLY and CDR2 FYNNEI. CDR3 sequence reads: CASTGLAG.

J is TRBJ2-7 and V is TRBV25-1; weak D call: TRBD1 (6 bases). Germline V gene data show CDR1 as MGHDK and CDR2 as SYGVNS. There are 17 residues in the CDR3. The ends were cut back, 2 bases at V and 3 bases at J, with 20 bases in the middle. CDR3 loop: CASSEMARGRGNYEQYF. CDR3 DNA sequence: TGTGCCAGCAGTGAAATGGCGCGAGGCAGGGGAAACTACGAGCAGTACTTC.

The sample holds many counts of this clonotype. J is TRBJ1-6 and V is TRBV20-1, with 8 bases that match TRBD1. V shed 5 bases and J 3 bases; nucleotides not matched to a gene: 12. The V gene's germline CDR1 is DFQATT and CDR2 SNEGSKA (reference sequence). The CDR3 sequence is 17 residues long. The CDR3 here is CSAYNSQGASYNSPLHF. The CDR3 region has the DNA TGCAGTGCTTATAACTCCCAGGGGGCTAGCTATAATTCACCCCTCCACTTT.

Turning to this clonotype: Because it lacks the conserved phenylalanine or tryptophan at the end, this CDR3 is likely a read error. No DNA is shown, since the ends of the CDR3 on it are uncertain; the CDR3 is the one TCRdb lists. The rearrangement links TRBV7-9 to TRBJ2-6. Termini included, the CDR3 measures 9 amino acids. Germline CDR1 reads SEHNR; CDR2 reads FQNEAQ (reference sequence). CDR3 region: CASSLGPTS.

Notes on this clonotype: At one end the junction does not follow the germline gene, possibly because of a read error. The chain couples TRBV5-1 to TRBJ2-7; no firm D call. The CDR3 extends over 10 amino acids. The germline gives CDR1 SGHRS, CDR2 YFSETQ. CDR3 coding DNA: TGCGCCGGCAGCCATAGCGAGCAGTACTTC. The encoded protein is CAGSHSEQYF.